This T cell receptor beta chain was sequenced for a study of beta chain features in type 1 diabetes. Whole-study results and caveats: The study found that naive, central memory and Treg TCRB repertoires appeared more similar in patients than in healthy donors. In type 1 diabetes patients, VDJ junctions had fewer insertions; deletions at these junctions were more frequent.

Investigators reverse transcribed all isolated RNA, so they sequenced expressed TCRB transcripts. The method was immunoSEQ multiplex PCR; TCRdb's version includes in-frame clones alone and lacks a portion of them. The sample includes under 350,000 clones, roughly 8% seen only once; the top ten take 1%. Naive, central memory, regulatory and stem cell-like memory cells within the CD4+ compartment were sorted using CD45RO/CCR7/CD25/CD127/CD95/CD27. This CDR3 has 13 residues. Germline CDR1 SGDLS, CDR2 YYNGEE. V was shortened by 4 bases and J by 5 bases, with 12 bases between the two germline ends. To note about this clone: The antigen is not known.

J is TRBJ2-5 and V is TRBV9; the D gene could be TRBD1 or TRBD2 (5 bases each). The sample comprised central memory CD4+ T cells from blood. The sequence was obtained from a woman under 30 in good health. Written as DNA, the CDR3 is TGTGCCAGCAGCCTCGGGACGTGGGAGACCCAGTACTTC. This encodes CASSLGTWETQYF.